What follows are 27 T cell receptor beta chains derived from one specimen sequenced in a study of T cell responses to AZD1222 COVID-19 vaccine. Assay used: immunoSEQ multiplex PCR; TCRdb lists only in-frame clones, some missing. This sample carries about 160,000 clones, 90% of them seen once, and the ten largest clones take roughly 1.6%. The material sequenced was peripheral blood, taken on day 0 of AZD1222 vaccination. The source is an adult in good health.

The rearrangement uses TRBV6-5 and TRBJ2-3; TRBD2 matches at 10 bases. CDR3 size: 14 residues. V lost 2 bases, J lost 7 bases, and 3 bases stayed unmatched. The germline V gene encodes CDR1 MNHEY and CDR2 SVGAGI. Written as DNA, the CDR3 is TGTGCCAGCAGTTACGTAGCGGGGGGAAATACGCAGTATTTT. Encoded protein: CASSYVAGGNTQYF.

The chain carries TRBV4-1 and TRBJ2-3; D uncertain. Germline-derived CDR1 and CDR2 are MGHRA and YSYEKL. Trimming cost V 6 bases and J 6 bases, with 16 bases left between them. This CDR3 spans 14 amino acids. CDR3 bases: TGCGCCAGCAGTCTAGAGTTCAGTTCTGATACGCAGTATTTT. The encoded protein is CASSLEFSSDTQYF.

The chain couples TRBV2 to TRBJ1-6, with D tentatively TRBD1 (5 bases). The germline CDR1 and CDR2 sequences are SNHLY and FYNNEI. Between the trimmed V and J ends, which lost 7 bases and 8 bases, there was a span of 18 bases. The CDR3 totals 15 residues. In DNA, the CDR3 is TGTGCCAGCATGATTAGGGCATGGGGGGATTCACCCCTCCACTTT. This translates into CASMIRAWGDSPLHF.

This chain uses TRBV10-3 with TRBJ2-3, with D perhaps matching TRBD1 (5 bases). V lost 3 bases, J lost 6 bases, and 16 bases lay in between. The CDR3 contains 15 residues. Germline V CDR1 and CDR2: ENHRY, SYGVKD. In nucleotides, the CDR3 is TGTGCCATCAGTGACCCTAAGGGGTTGGCCGATACGCAGTATTTT. Protein: CAISDPKGLADTQYF.

This chain joins TRBV9 and TRBJ2-7, with 10 bases lining up with TRBD1. The CDR3 covers 15 residues. Trimming at V came to 3 bases and at J to 3 bases, leaving 6 bases not matched to a gene. CDR1 and CDR2 (germline): SGDLS, YYNGEE. The chain's CDR3 is CASSGGQGEVYEQYF. CDR3 in DNA: TGTGCCAGCAGCGGAGGACAGGGGGAGGTCTACGAGCAGTACTTC.

The gene calls are TRBV7-6 and TRBJ2-2; D remains unclear. Germline CDR1 and CDR2: SGHVS and FNYEAQ. The CDR3 length is 13 residues. Trimming removed 1 base from V and 5 bases from J, with 5 bases in between. The CDR3 DNA reads TGTGCCAGCAGCTTAGAGTGGACCGGGGAGCTGTTTTTT. Translation gives CASSLEWTGELFF.

The V gene is TRBV6-5, the J gene TRBJ2-1; 9 positions match TRBD1. The germline V gene has CDR1 MNHEY and CDR2 SVGAGI. CDR3 size: 15 residues. V trimming: 2 bases; J trimming: 3 bases; junction bases outside the gene matches: 2. CDR3 residues: CASSYPDRGYNEQFF. CDR3 DNA: TGTGCCAGCAGTTACCCGGACAGGGGCTACAATGAGCAGTTCTTC.

The gene calls are TRBV5-3 and TRBJ2-1; either TRBD1 or TRBD2 may supply D (6 bases each). TRBV5-3 is an ORF for which the function is uncertain. This CDR3 has 15 amino acids. V was trimmed by 3 bases and J by 1 base, leaving 11 bases between them. This chain's CDR3 is CARSSPGASYNEQFF. CDR3 coding DNA: TGTGCCAGAAGCTCCCCGGGGGCTTCCTACAATGAGCAGTTCTTC.

The rearrangement uses TRBV5-5 and TRBJ2-1, with 12 bases matching TRBD2. The CDR3 totals 15 residues. V lost 5 bases and J lost 7; bases outside the gene matches: 7. CDR1 is SGHKS, CDR2 YYEKEE, per germline (reference sequence). The CDR3 DNA is TGTGCCAGCAGTAACCTAGCGGGGGGGCATAATGAGCAGTTCTTC. Translating gives CASSNLAGGHNEQFF. The variable domain in full, completed from reference TRBV5-5 and TRBJ2-1, reads DAGVTQSPTHLIKTRGQQVTLRCSPISGHKSVSWYQQVLGQGPQFIFQYYEKEERGRGNFPDRFSARQFPNYSSELNVNALLLGDSALYLCASSNLAGGHNEQFFGPGTRLTVL.

This sequence joins TRBV6-5 and TRBJ1-1, with 7 nucleotides matching TRBD1. This CDR3 spans 13 amino acids. V gave up 6 bases and J gave up 4 bases; unmatched junction bases: 5. Per germline, CDR1 MNHEY and CDR2 SVGAGI. CDR3 sequence (DNA): TGTGCCAGCAGACCCAGGGGGGTCACTGAAGCTTTCTTT. This sequence encodes CASRPRGVTEAFF.

The CDR3 spells CASSFVGYEQYF. The CDR3 DNA sequence: TGTGCCAGCAGTTTCGTGGGGTACGAGCAGTACTTC. The chain employs TRBV27 and TRBJ2-7; no firm D call. The CDR3 covers 12 residues. CDR1 and CDR2 (germline): MNHEY, SMNVEV (reference sequence). Trimming took 3 bases from V and 4 from J, leaving 7 bases between them.

The V call is TRBV7-9, the J call TRBJ2-2, with D uncertain. Trimming pared 1 base from V and 5 bases from J, leaving 5 bases between. The germline V gene encodes CDR1 SEHNR and CDR2 FQNEAQ (reference sequence). This CDR3 is 13 amino acids long. The chain's CDR3 is CASSLGGTGELFF. CDR3 nucleotide sequence: TGTGCCAGCAGCTTAGGTGGGACCGGGGAGCTGTTTTTT.

The chain carries TRBV6-5 and TRBJ1-2, with unresolved D. Germline V CDR1 and CDR2: MNHEY, SVGAGI. The length of the CDR3 is 16 residues. Deletions cut 4 bases from V and 7 bases from J, with 22 bases between. CDR3 sequence: CASSFSPLRALGGYTF. CDR3 sequence (DNA): TGTGCCAGCAGTTTCTCGCCCTTGAGGGCTTTAGGTGGCTACACCTTC.

In this sample, this clone turned up once. The CDR3 reads CANEGGAHPEAFF. CDR3 sequence (DNA): TGTGCCAACGAAGGCGGCGCCCACCCTGAAGCTTTCTTT. This rearrangement joins TRBV2 to TRBJ1-1, with no clear D. Trimming removed 10 bases at V and 6 bases at J, with 18 bases between. CDR1 and CDR2 from the germline V gene are SNHLY and FYNNEI. This CDR3 has 13 amino acids.

V usage is TRBV5-1 and J usage is TRBJ1-1, with no clear D. The germline CDR1 and CDR2 sequences are SGHRS and YFSETQ. V was shortened by 2 bases and J by 0 bases, with 5 bases between the two germline ends. The CDR3 consists of 13 residues. CDR3 loop: CASSFQLNTEAFF. The CDR3 region has the DNA TGCGCCAGCAGCTTCCAGCTGAACACTGAAGCTTTCTTT.

The rearrangement links TRBV19 to TRBJ2-5; D perhaps matches TRBD2 (6 bases). The CDR3 extends over 15 amino acids. V lost 4 bases to trimming and J lost 5 bases, with 17 bases between them. Per the germline V gene, CDR1 is LNHDA and CDR2 is SQIVND (reference sequence). CDR3 in amino acids: CASSTSSFAGETQYF. CDR3 DNA: TGTGCCAGTAGTACCTCTTCCTTCGCGGGGGAGACCCAGTACTTC.

The rearrangement links TRBV9 to TRBJ2-3, with TRBD2 matching 8 bases. The V gene's germline CDR1 is SGDLS and CDR2 YYNGEE. This CDR3 has 17 amino acids. V lost 0 bases, J lost 2 bases, and 8 bases stayed unmatched. The CDR3 region is CASSVAGAGGSTDTQYF. The CDR3 nucleotides are TGTGCCAGCAGCGTAGCTGGGGCGGGGGGTTCCACAGATACGCAGTATTTT.

The chain links TRBV11-3 to TRBJ2-2; TRBD2 matches 14 bases. V gave up 5 bases and J gave up 6 bases; unmatched junction bases: 8. From germline, CDR1 is SGHNT and CDR2 YENEEA. This CDR3 is built from 17 residues. The CDR3 region is CASSLARLAGGAGELFF. The CDR3, as DNA: TGTGCCAGCAGCCTCGCCCGACTAGCGGGGGGGGCCGGGGAGCTGTTTTTT.

A single count supports this clone. The CDR3 region is CASSQGAGVTDTQYF. As DNA, the CDR3 is TGCGCCAGCAGCCAAGGGGCAGGGGTAACCGATACGCAGTATTTT. This chain joins TRBV4-3 and TRBJ2-3, with D maybe TRBD1 (6 bases). V lost 1 base and J lost 6, with 14 bases in between. Germline CDR1 reads LGHNA; CDR2 reads YSLEER. CDR3 size: 15 residues.

The rearrangement uses TRBV27 and TRBJ1-5; D may be TRBD1 (6 bases). From germline, CDR1 is MNHEY and CDR2 SMNVEV (reference sequence). Trimming pared 6 bases from V and 7 bases from J, leaving 13 bases between. This CDR3 comprises 13 residues. The CDR3 is CASRRGENQPQHF. CDR3 nucleotides: TGTGCCAGCAGAAGGGGGGAGAACCAGCCCCAGCATTTT.

The rearrangement joins TRBV18 to TRBJ2-1; TRBD1 matches 8 bases. The CDR3 totals 17 residues. V was clipped by 2 bases and J by 6 bases; unmatched bases: 12. Germline loops: CDR1 KGHSH, CDR2 LQKENI. Here the CDR3 reads CASSPKREDRVRNEQFF. DNA of the CDR3: TGTGCCAGCTCACCAAAAAGGGAGGACAGGGTCCGCAATGAGCAGTTCTTC.

This clone showed up just once. The rearrangement joins TRBV2 to TRBJ1-1, with D unresolved. V was shortened by 6 bases and J by 7 bases, with 15 bases between the two germline ends. This CDR3 is built from 13 residues. From germline, CDR1 is SNHLY and CDR2 FYNNEI. The CDR3 loop is CASRGAGSGEAFF. The DNA of the CDR3 is TGTGCCAGCAGGGGAGCGGGGTCCGGTGAAGCTTTCTTT.

The genes are TRBV7-9 and TRBJ1-1, with D possibly being TRBD1 (5 bases). This CDR3 spans 13 amino acids. From germline, CDR1 is SEHNR and CDR2 FQNEAQ (reference sequence). Trimming pared 5 bases from V and 3 bases from J, leaving 10 bases between. As DNA, the CDR3 is TGTGCCAGCAGCCGACAACAGGACACTGAAGCTTTCTTT. It translates to CASSRQQDTEAFF.

The V call is TRBV28, the J call TRBJ1-2; TRBD1 aligns across 12 bases. The length of the CDR3 is 15 residues. In germline, CDR1 is MDHEN, CDR2 SYDVKM. V shed 9 bases and J 0 bases; nucleotides not matched to a gene: 5. In DNA, the CDR3 is TGTGCCAGTGGGGGACAGGGGGCCCCTAACTATGGCTACACCTTC. As protein: CASGGQGAPNYGYTF.

This chain links TRBV5-1 with TRBJ1-2, with D hard to call. V lost 3 bases to trimming and J lost 4 bases, with 13 bases between them. Looked up from germline, CDR1 is SGHRS and CDR2 is YFSETQ. This CDR3 comprises 14 residues. CDR3 sequence (DNA): TGCGCCAGCAGCTCGACCGACTCTATCTATGGCTACACCTTC. Protein product: CASSSTDSIYGYTF.

V usage is TRBV28 and J usage is TRBJ2-3, with D possibly TRBD2 on 5 matching bases. CDR3 length equals 15 residues. The germline V gene encodes CDR1 MDHEN and CDR2 SYDVKM. V was pared by 5 bases and J by 2 bases, with 14 bases between. The CDR3 reads CASSPPDRDTDTQYF. The CDR3 DNA is TGTGCCAGCAGTCCGCCGGACCGGGACACAGATACGCAGTATTTT.

The chain links TRBV4-1 to TRBJ2-7, with 8 bases aligning to TRBD2. CDR1 and CDR2 (germline): MGHRA, YSYEKL. The junction had 7 bases not matched to a gene; V was cut back by 4 bases and J by 2 bases. CDR3 length equals 15 residues. Here the CDR3 reads CASSPPGTSPYEQYF. In DNA form, the CDR3 reads TGCGCCAGCAGCCCCCCTGGGACTAGTCCCTACGAGCAGTACTTC.